This is a list of T cell receptor beta chains from one sample in a study of blood T cell repertoires in COVID-19. Measured with immunoSEQ multiplex PCR; TCRdb has only the in-frame clones, and not every one. Of about 230,000 clones listed, about 85% were seen once; the top ten hold around 0.96%. What was sequenced was peripheral blood. All receptors come from a man in his forties or fifties with acute or convalescent COVID-19. Each CDR3 is given with its conserved first and last residue. The D gene is left open where the match is weak. Size tells how often a clone was seen (once, few, many) or the class of an expanded clone, and some rows leave it out.

v_gene	j_gene	len	abundance	d_gene	CDR3aa	CDR3nt
TRBV5-6	TRBJ1-1	16	-	-	CASSPIGEGMNTEAFF	TGTGCCAGCAGTCCCATTGGGGAGGGTATGAACACTGAAGCTTTCTTT
TRBV20-1	TRBJ1-2	16	-	-	CSASNIREVFAYGYTF	TGCAGTGCTAGTAACATAAGGGAGGTGTTCGCCTATGGCTACACCTTC
TRBV12-3/TRBV12-4	TRBJ2-1	11	-	-	CASSFGNEQFF	TGTGCCAGCAGTTTCGGCAATGAGCAGTTCTTC
TRBV7-2	TRBJ1-1	14	-	-	CASSFGDGYTEAFF	TGTGCCAGCAGCTTCGGGGATGGGTACACTGAAGCTTTCTTT
TRBV5-1	TRBJ1-2	12	-	TRBD1	CASSLAGTGNTF	TGCGCCAGCAGCTTGGCGGGGACAGGGAACACCTTC
TRBV7-2	TRBJ2-4	15	-	-	CASSAPSIAKNIQYF	TGTGCCAGCAGCGCCCCTAGCATAGCCAAAAACATTCAGTACTTC
TRBV3-1/TRBV3-2	TRBJ1-6	14	few	TRBD1	CASSYGTGETPLHF	TGTGCCAGCAGCTACGGGACAGGGGAGACCCCCCTCCACTTT
TRBV20-1	TRBJ1-5	15	few	TRBD1	CSASLLGQGYQPQHF	TGCAGTGCTAGTTTATTGGGACAGGGCTATCAGCCCCAGCATTTT
TRBV19	TRBJ2-1	18	-	-	CASSPPGAAGAYYNEQFF	TGTGCCAGTAGTCCCCCGGGGGCGGCGGGGGCTTATTACAATGAGCAGTTCTTC
TRBV3-1/TRBV3-2	TRBJ1-2	14	-	-	CASSQVQGTSGYTF	TGTGCCAGCAGCCAAGTTCAGGGTACGTCTGGCTACACCTTC
TRBV3-1/TRBV3-2	TRBJ1-3	17	-	-	CASSQVRIRQGRNTIYF	TGTGCCAGCAGCCAAGTACGGATTCGGCAGGGAAGAAACACCATATATTTT
TRBV11-2	TRBJ2-1	17	-	TRBD1	CASSPPRGQGTYNEQFF	TGTGCCAGCTCCCCACCGAGGGGACAGGGGACCTACAATGAGCAGTTCTTC
TRBV12-3/TRBV12-4	TRBJ2-7	11	-	TRBD1	CASSRTGQCIF	TGTGCCAGCAGTAGGACAGGGCAATGTATCTTC
TRBV3-1/TRBV3-2	TRBJ2-7	15	once	TRBD2	CASSQGHSGEYEQYF	TGTGCCAGCAGCCAAGGACACAGCGGGGAATACGAGCAGTACTTC
TRBV5-6	TRBJ2-1	14	-	-	CASSTRDTRHEQFF	TGTGCCAGCAGCACCCGGGACACTCGGCATGAGCAGTTCTTC
TRBV2	TRBJ2-7	14	-	TRBD1	CASRLLRRGSEQYF	TGTGCCAGCCGCCTATTACGCAGGGGGTCCGAGCAGTACTTC
TRBV6-5	TRBJ2-3	16	-	-	CASSYSGGQNRDTQYF	TGTGCCAGCAGTTACTCGGGAGGCCAAAACCGCGATACGCAGTATTTT
TRBV4-3	TRBJ1-1	15	-	-	CASSQTTQGKAEAFF	TGCGCCAGCAGCCAAACAACGCAGGGGAAGGCTGAAGCTTTCTTT
TRBV20-1	TRBJ1-1	15	-	-	CSASGLRRTNTEAFF	TGCAGTGCTAGTGGTTTGCGGCGGACTAACACTGAAGCTTTCTTT
TRBV25-1	TRBJ1-2	15	-	TRBD1	CASSPSTGGGGSYTF	TGTGCCAGCAGTCCTTCGACAGGGGGGGGAGGTAGCTACACCTTC
TRBV7-2	TRBJ1-5	17	-	TRBD1	CASSFRQGAAGNQPQHF	TGTGCCAGCAGCTTTAGACAGGGGGCCGCGGGCAATCAGCCCCAGCATTTT
TRBV10-3	TRBJ1-6	12	-	-	CAISGAVSPLHF	TGTGCCATCAGTGGGGCCGTGTCACCCCTCCACTTT
TRBV5-8	TRBJ2-3	15	-	-	CASSPGTFSTDTQYF	TGTGCCAGCAGCCCAGGGACTTTCAGCACAGATACGCAGTATTTT
TRBV24-1	TRBJ2-3	15	-	-	CATSGTEVGTDTQYF	TGTGCCACCAGTGGGACGGAGGTCGGGACAGATACGCAGTATTTT
TRBV7-2	TRBJ2-3	15	-	TRBD2	CASSLSGGDTDTQYF	TGTGCCAGCAGCTTAAGCGGGGGGGACACAGATACGCAGTATTTT
TRBV11-2	TRBJ2-5	15	-	-	CASNGGGQGKETQYF	TGTGCCAGCAACGGGGGGGGACAGGGAAAAGAGACCCAGTACTTC
TRBV4-2	TRBJ2-1	16	once	TRBD2	CASSQEASGGANEQFF	TGTGCCAGCAGCCAAGAGGCCAGCGGGGGGGCGAATGAGCAGTTCTTC
TRBV19	TRBJ2-2	14	-	-	CASSIGQVTGELFF	TGTGCCAGTAGTATTGGACAAGTCACCGGGGAGCTGTTTTTT
TRBV10-3	TRBJ1-5	15	-	-	CASSGSSNSNQPQHF	TGTGCCTCATCAGGATCCAGTAATAGCAATCAGCCCCAGCATTTT
TRBV5-1	TRBJ2-1	14	-	TRBD1	CASSLGQGADEQFF	TGCGCCAGCAGCTTAGGACAGGGGGCCGATGAGCAGTTCTTC
TRBV7-3	TRBJ2-1	12	-	TRBD1	CASSTLTGVPFF	TGTGCCAGCAGCACTCTTACAGGGGTGCCGTTCTTC
TRBV30	TRBJ2-2	15	-	TRBD2	CAWARTSGGAGELFF	TGTGCCTGGGCCAGGACTAGCGGGGGGGCCGGGGAGCTGTTTTTT
TRBV4-3	TRBJ2-5	16	-	TRBD2	CASSQDVGSGGQTQYF	TGCGCCAGCAGCCAAGATGTGGGTAGCGGGGGACAGACCCAGTACTTC
TRBV30	TRBJ1-6	10	-	-	CAWSIAPLHF	TGTGCCTGGAGCATAGCACCCCTCCACTTT
TRBV30	TRBJ1-5	13	-	-	CAWSGASNQPQHF	TGTGCCTGGAGTGGGGCTAGCAATCAGCCCCAGCATTTT
TRBV5-4	TRBJ1-3	15	-	TRBD1	CASSPTGQSGNTIYF	TGTGCCAGCAGCCCCACGGGACAGTCAGGAAACACCATATATTTT
TRBV15	TRBJ2-3	13	-	-	CATREYAVDTQYF	TGTGCCACCAGGGAATACGCGGTAGATACGCAGTATTTT
TRBV5-6	TRBJ1-3	14	-	TRBD1	CASRRTGGGNTIYF	TGTGCCAGCAGACGGACAGGGGGTGGAAACACCATATATTTT
TRBV7-3	TRBJ2-3	17	-	TRBD2	CASSPTQGRGGKDTQYF	TGTGCCAGCAGCCCCACCCAGGGGCGGGGGGGCAAGGATACGCAGTATTTT
TRBV28	TRBJ1-1	16	-	TRBD1	CASSRPGTGLNTEAFF	TGTGCCAGCAGCCGTCCCGGGACAGGGTTGAACACTGAAGCTTTCTTT
TRBV6-5	TRBJ1-1	14	-	TRBD1	CASIEDRGSLKAFF	TGTGCCAGCATCGAGGACAGGGGCTCCCTCAAGGCTTTCTTT
TRBV7-2	TRBJ1-1	15	-	TRBD1	CASSVQGTSGTEAFF	TGTGCCAGCAGCGTACAGGGGACGTCGGGAACTGAAGCTTTCTTT